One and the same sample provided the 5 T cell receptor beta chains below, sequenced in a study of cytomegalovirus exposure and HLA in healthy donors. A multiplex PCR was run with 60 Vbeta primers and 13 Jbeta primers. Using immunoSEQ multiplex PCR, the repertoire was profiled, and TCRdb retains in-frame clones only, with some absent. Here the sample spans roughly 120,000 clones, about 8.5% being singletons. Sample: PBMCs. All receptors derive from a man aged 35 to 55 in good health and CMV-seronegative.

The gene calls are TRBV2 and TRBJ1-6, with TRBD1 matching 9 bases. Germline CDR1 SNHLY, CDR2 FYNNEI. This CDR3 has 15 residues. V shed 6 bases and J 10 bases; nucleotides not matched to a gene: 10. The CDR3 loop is CASRYGTGQGSPLHF. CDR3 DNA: TGTGCCAGCAGATACGGGACAGGGCAGGGATCACCCCTCCACTTT.

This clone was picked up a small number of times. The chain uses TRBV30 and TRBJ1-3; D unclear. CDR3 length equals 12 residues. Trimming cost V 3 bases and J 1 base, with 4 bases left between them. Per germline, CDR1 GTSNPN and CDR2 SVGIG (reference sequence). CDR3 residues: CAWSLSGNTIYF. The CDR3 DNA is TGTGCCTGGAGCCTTTCTGGAAACACCATATATTTT.

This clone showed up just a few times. In DNA, the CDR3 is TGTGCCAGCAGTTCAGGGACAGAATCGAATTCACCCCTCCACTTT. It yields the protein CASSSGTESNSPLHF. This chain connects TRBV6-1 to TRBJ1-6, with 7 nucleotides matching TRBD1. Germline CDR1 and CDR2: MNHNS and SASEGT. The CDR3 has 15 amino acids. After removal of 5 bases from V and 7 bases from J, the junction contained 8 bases not matched to a gene.

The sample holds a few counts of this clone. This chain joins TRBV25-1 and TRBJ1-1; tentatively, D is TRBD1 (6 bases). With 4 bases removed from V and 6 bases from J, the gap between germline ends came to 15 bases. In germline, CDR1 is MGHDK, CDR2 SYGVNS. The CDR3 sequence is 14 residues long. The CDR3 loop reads CASSVGGSFPEAFF. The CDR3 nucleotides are TGTGCCAGCAGTGTAGGGGGTAGTTTTCCTGAAGCTTTCTTT.

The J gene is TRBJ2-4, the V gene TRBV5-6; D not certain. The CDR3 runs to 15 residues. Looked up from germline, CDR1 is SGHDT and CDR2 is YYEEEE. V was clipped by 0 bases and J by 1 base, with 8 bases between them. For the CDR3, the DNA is TGTGCCAGCAGCTTGGGGGTAGCCGCCAAAAACATTCAGTACTTC. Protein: CASSLGVAAKNIQYF.